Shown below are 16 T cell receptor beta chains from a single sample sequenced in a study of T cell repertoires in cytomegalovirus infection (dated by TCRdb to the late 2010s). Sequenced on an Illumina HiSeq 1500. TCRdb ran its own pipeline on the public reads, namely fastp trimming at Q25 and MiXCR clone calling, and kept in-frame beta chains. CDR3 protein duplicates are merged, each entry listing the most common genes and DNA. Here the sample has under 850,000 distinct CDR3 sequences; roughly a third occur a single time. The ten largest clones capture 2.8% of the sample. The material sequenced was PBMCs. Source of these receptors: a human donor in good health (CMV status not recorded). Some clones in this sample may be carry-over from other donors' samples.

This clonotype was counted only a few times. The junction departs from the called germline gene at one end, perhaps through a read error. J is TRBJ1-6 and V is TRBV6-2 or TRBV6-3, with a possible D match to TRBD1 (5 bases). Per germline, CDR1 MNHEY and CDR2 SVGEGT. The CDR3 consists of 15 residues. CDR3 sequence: CASSYGGTYNSPLHF. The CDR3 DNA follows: TGTGCCAGCAGTTACGGAGGGACCTACAATTCACCCCTCCACTTT.

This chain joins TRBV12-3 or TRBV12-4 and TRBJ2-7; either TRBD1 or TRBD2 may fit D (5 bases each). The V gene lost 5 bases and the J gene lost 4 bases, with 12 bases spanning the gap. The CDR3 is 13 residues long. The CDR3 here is CASSRDGVYEQYF. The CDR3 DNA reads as TGTGCCAGCAGTCGGGACGGAGTATACGAGCAGTACTTC.

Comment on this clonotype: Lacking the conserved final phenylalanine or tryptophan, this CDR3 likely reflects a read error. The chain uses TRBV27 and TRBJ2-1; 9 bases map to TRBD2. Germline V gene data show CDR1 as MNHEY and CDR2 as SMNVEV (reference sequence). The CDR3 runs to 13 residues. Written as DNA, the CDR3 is TGTGACAGTCAAGCGGGAGGAAGGAATGAGCAGTTCTCC. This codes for CDSQAGGRNEQFS.

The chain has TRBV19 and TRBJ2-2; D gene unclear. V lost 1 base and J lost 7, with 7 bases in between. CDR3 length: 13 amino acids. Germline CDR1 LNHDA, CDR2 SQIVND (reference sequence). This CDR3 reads CASSIASNGELFF. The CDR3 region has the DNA TGTGCCAGTAGTATAGCATCGAACGGGGAGCTGTTTTTT.

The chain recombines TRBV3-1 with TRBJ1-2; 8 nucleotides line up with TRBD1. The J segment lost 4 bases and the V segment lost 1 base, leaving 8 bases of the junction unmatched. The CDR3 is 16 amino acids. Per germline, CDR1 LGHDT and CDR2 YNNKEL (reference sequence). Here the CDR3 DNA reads TGTGCCAGCAGCCAAGGCCGACAGGGGACTGCCTATGGCTACACCTTC. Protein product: CASSQGRQGTAYGYTF.

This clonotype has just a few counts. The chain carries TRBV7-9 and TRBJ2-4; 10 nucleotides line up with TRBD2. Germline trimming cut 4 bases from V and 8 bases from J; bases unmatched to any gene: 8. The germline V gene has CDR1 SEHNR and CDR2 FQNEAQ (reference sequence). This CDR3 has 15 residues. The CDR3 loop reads CASSSPASGSDIQYF. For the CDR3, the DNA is TGTGCCAGCAGCTCGCCGGCTAGCGGGAGTGACATTCAGTACTTC.

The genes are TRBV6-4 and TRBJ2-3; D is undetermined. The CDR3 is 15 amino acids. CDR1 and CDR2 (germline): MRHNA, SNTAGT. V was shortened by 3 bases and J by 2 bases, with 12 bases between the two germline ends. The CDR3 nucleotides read TGTGCCAGCAGTGAAAGGCCAGAATTCACAGATACGCAGTATTTT. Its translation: CASSERPEFTDTQYF.

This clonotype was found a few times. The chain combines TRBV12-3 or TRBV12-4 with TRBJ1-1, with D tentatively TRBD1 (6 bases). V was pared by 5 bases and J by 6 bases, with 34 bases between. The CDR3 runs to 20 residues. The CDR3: CASSRPDRPNPPRLDSEAFF. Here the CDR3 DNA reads TGTGCCAGCAGTAGACCTGACAGGCCAAACCCTCCCCGATTAGACTCTGAAGCTTTCTTT.

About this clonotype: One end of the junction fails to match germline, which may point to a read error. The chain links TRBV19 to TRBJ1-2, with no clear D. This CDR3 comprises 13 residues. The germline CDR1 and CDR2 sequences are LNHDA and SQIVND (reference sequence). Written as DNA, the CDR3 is TGTGCCAGTAGTTTCGGAGCTAAGTATGGCTACACCTTC. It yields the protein CASSFGAKYGYTF. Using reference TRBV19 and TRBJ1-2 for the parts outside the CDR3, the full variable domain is DGGITQSPKYLFRKEGQNVTLSCEQNLNHDAMYWYRQDPGQGLRLIYYSQIVNDFQKGDIAEGYSVSREKKESFPLTVTSAQKNPTAFYLCASSFGAKYGYTFGSGTRLTVV.

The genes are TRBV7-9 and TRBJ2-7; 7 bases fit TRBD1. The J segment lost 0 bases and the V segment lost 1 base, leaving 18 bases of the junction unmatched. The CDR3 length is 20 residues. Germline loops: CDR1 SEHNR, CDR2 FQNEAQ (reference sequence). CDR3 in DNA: TGTGCCAGCAGCTTAGGGTTCCGGACAGGAGTTACTCGGCTCTCCTACGAGCAGTACTTC. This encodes CASSLGFRTGVTRLSYEQYF.

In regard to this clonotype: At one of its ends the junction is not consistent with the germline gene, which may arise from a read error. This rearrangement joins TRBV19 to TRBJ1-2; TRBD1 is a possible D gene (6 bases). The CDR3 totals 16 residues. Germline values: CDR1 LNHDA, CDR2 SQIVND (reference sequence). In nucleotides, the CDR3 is TGTGCCAGTAGTATTAGAAGGGACACCGCTAACTATGGCTACGCCTTC. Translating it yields CASSIRRDTANYGYAF.

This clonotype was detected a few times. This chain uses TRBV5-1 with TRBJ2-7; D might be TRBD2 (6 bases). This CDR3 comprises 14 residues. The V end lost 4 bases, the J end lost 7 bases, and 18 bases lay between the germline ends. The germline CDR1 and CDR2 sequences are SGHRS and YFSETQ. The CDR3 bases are TGCGCCAGCAGCCTGGCGGGACTGACAAGAGAGCAGTACTTC. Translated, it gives CASSLAGLTREQYF. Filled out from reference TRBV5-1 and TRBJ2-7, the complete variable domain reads KAGVTQTPRYLIKTRGQQVTLSCSPISGHRSVSWYQQTPGQGLQFLFEYFSETQRNKGNFPGRFSGRQFSNSRSEMNVSTLELGDSALYLCASSLAGLTREQYFGPGTRLTVT.

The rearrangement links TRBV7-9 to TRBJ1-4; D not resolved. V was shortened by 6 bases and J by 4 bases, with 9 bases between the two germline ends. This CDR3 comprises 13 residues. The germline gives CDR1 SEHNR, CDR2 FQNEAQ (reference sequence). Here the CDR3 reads CASRGAFNEKLFF. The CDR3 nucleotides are TGTGCCAGCAGAGGCGCGTTTAATGAAAAACTGTTTTTT.

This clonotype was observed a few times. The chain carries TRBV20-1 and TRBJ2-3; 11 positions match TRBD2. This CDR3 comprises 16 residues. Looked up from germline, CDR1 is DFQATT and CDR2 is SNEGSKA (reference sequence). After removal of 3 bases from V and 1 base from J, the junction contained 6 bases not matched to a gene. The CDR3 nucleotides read TGCAGTGCTAGGGATATACTAGCGGGAGGCACAGATACGCAGTATTTT. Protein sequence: CSARDILAGGTDTQYF.

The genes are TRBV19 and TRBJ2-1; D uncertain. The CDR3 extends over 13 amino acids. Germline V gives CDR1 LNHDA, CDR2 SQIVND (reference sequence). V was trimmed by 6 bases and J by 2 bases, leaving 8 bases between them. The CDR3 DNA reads TGTGCCAGTAGCCCACCCCCCTACAATGAGCAGTTCTTC. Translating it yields CASSPPPYNEQFF.

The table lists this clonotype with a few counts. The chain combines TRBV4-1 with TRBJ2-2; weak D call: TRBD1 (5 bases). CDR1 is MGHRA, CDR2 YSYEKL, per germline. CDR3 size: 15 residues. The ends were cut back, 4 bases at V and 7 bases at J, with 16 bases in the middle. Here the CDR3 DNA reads TGCGCCAGCAGCCCAAGGGGAAGGTTCGACGGGGAGCTGTTTTTT. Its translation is CASSPRGRFDGELFF.